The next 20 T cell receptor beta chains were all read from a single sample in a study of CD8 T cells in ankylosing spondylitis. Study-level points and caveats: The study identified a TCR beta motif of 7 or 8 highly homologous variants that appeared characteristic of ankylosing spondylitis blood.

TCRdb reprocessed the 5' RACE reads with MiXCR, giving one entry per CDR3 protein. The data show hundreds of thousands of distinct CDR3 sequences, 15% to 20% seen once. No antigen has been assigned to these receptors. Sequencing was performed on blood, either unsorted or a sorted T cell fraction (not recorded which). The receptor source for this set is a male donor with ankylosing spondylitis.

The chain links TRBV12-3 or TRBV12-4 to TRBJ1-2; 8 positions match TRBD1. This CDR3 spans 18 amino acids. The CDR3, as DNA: TGTACCTTCAGCCCTCAGGGGGCGAAGCCCCACCTCCACTATGGCTACACCTTC. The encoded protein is CTFSPQGAKPHLHYGYTF.

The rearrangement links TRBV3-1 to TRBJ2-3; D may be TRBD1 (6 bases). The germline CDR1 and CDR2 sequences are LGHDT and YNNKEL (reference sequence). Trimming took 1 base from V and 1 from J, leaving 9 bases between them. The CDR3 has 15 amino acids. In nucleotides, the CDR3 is TGTGCCAGCAGCCAAGGCAGGGGCGGCACAGATACGCAGTATTTT. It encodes CASSQGRGGTDTQYF.

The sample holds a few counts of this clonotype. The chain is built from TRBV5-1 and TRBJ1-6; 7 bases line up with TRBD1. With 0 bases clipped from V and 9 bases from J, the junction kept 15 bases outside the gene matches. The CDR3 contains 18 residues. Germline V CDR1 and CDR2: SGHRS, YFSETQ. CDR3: CASSLAYGLQGVGSPLHF. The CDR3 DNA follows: TGCGCCAGCAGCTTGGCCTACGGACTTCAGGGGGTTGGTTCACCCCTCCACTTT.

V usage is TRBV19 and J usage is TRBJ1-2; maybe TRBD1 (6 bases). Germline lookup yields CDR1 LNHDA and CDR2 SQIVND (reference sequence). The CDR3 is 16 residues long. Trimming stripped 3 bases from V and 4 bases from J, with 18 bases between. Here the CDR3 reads CASSIPGASDFYGYTF. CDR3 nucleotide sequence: TGTGCCAGTAGTATTCCGGGGGCGTCAGACTTCTATGGCTACACCTTC.

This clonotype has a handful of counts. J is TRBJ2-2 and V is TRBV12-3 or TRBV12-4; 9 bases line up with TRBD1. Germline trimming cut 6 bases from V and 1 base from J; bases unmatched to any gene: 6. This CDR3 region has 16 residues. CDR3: CASSPGTGLNTGELFF. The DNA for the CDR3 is TGTGCCAGCAGCCCAGGGACAGGGCTGAACACCGGGGAGCTGTTTTTT.

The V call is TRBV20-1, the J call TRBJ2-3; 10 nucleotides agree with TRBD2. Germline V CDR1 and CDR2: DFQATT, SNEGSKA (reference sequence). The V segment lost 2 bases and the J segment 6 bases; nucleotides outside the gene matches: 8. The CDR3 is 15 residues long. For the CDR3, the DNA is TGCAGTGCTAGAACAAGCGGGAGGGCCGTGGATACGCAGTATTTT. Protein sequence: CSARTSGRAVDTQYF.

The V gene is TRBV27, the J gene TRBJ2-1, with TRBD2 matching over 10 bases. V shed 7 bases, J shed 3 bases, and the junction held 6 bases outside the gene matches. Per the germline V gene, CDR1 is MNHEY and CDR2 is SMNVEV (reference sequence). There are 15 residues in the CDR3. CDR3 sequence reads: CASTKLAGNYNEQFF. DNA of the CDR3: TGTGCCAGCACCAAACTAGCGGGAAACTACAATGAGCAGTTCTTC.

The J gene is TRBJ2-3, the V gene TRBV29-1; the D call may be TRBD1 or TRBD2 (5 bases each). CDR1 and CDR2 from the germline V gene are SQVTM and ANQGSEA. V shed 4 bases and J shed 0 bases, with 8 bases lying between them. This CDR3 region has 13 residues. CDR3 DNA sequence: TGCAGCGTTGGGGGCGGGAGCACAGATACGCAGTATTTT. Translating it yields CSVGGGSTDTQYF.

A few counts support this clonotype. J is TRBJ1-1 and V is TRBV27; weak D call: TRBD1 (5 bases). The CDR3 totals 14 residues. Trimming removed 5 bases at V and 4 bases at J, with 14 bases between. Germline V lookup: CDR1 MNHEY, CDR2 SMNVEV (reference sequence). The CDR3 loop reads CASSPLQEGTEAFF. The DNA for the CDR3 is TGTGCCAGCAGTCCGTTACAGGAGGGCACTGAAGCTTTCTTT.

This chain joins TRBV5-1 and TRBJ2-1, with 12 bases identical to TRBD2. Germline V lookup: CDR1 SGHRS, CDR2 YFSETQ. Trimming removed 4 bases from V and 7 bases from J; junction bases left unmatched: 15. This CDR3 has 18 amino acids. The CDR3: CASSPRLAGVMLSNEQFF. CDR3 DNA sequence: TGCGCCAGCAGCCCGCGACTAGCGGGAGTGATGCTTTCAAATGAGCAGTTCTTC.

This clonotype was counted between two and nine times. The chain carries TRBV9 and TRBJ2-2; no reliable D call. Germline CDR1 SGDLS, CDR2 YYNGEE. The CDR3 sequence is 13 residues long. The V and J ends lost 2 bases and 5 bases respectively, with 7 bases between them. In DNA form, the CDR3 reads TGTGCCAGCAGCGTCCTGGCGACCGGGGAGCTGTTTTTT. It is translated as CASSVLATGELFF.

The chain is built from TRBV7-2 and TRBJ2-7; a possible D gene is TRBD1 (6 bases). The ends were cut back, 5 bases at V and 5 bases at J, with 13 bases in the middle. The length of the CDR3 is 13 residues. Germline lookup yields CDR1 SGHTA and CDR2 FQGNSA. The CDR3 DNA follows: TGTGCCAGCAGCCAGAACAGGGTCAACGAGCAGTACTTC. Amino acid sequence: CASSQNRVNEQYF.

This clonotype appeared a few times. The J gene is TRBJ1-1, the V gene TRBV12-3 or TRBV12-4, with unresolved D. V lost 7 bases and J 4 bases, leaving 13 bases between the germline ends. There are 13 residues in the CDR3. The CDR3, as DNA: TGTGCCAGCAACCTGAGGGCGAGCACTGAAGCTTTCTTT. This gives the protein CASNLRASTEAFF.

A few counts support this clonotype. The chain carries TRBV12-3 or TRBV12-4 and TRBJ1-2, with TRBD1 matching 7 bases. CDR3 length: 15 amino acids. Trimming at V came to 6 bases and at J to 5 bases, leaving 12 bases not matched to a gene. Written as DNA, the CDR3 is TGTGCCAGCAGCCATGGTCTTCCAGGGGGATATGGCTACACCTTC. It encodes CASSHGLPGGYGYTF.

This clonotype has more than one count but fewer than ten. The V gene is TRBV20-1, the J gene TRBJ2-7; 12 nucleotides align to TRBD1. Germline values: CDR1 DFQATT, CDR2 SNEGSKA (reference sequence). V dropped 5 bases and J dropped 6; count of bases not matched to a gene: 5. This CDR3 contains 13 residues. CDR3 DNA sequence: TGCAGTGCTCTCCGGGACAGGGGGCTCGAGCAGTACTTC. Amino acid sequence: CSALRDRGLEQYF.

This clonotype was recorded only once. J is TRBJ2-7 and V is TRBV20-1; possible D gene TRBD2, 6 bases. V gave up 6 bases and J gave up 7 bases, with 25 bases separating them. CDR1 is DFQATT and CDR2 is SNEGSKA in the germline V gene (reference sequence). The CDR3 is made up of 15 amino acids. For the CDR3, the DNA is TGCAGTGCGGGGAGCTCGGGGGTAGGGATTACGGAGCAGTACTTC. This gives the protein CSAGSSGVGITEQYF.

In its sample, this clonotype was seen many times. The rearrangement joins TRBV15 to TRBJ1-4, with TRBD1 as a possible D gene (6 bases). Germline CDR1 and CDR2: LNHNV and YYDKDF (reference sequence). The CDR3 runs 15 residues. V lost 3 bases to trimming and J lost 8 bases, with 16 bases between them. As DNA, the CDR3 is TGTGCCACCAGCAGGGGAGGGGGAGAGGAAGAAAAACTGTTTTTT. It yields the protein CATSRGGGEEEKLFF.

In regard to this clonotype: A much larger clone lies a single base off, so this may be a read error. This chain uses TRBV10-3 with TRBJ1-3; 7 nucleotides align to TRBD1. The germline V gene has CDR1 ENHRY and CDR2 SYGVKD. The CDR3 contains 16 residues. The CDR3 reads CAISERDSNSGNTIHF. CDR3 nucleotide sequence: TGTGCCATCAGTGAGCGGGACAGTAACTCTGGAAACACCATACATTTT.

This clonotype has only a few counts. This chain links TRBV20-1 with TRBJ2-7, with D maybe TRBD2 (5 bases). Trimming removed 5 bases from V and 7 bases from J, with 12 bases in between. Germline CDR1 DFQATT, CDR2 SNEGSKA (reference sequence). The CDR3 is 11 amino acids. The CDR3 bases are TGCAGTGCTGCCCGGGGATTAGAGCAGTACTTC. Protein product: CSAARGLEQYF.

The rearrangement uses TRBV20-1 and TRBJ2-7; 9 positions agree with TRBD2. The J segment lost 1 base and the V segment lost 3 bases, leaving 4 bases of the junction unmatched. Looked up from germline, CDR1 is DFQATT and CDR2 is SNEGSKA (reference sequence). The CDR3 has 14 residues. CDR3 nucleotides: TGCAGTGCTAGTATTAGCGGGGGTTCCTACGAGCAGTACTTC. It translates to CSASISGGSYEQYF.